The 25 T cell receptor beta chains below all came from one sample that was sequenced in a study of cytomegalovirus exposure and HLA in healthy donors. PCR involved 60 Vbeta and 13 Jbeta primers. TCRdb's table, derived via immunoSEQ multiplex PCR, lists solely in-frame clones and lacks some. The profile shows fewer than 350,000 clones, over 85% of them singletons. Sequencing was carried out using PBMCs. All receptors come from a woman in her late teens or twenties in good health and CMV-seronegative.

This rearrangement joins TRBV7-9 to TRBJ1-4; TRBD1 might be the D (5 bases). This CDR3 region has 14 residues. The V and J ends lost 5 bases and 6 bases respectively, with 13 bases between them. Germline lookup yields CDR1 SEHNR and CDR2 FQNEAQ (reference sequence). The CDR3 DNA reads TGTGCCAGCAGCCCCCCGGGGGGATATGAAAAACTGTTTTTT. The encoded protein is CASSPPGGYEKLFF. The whole variable domain, remainder taken from reference TRBV7-9 and TRBJ1-4, is DTGVSQNPRHKITKRGQNVTFRCDPISEHNRLYWYRQTLGQGPEFLTYFQNEAQLEKSRLLSDRFSAERPKGSFSTLEIQRTEQGDSAMYLCASSPPGGYEKLFFGSGTQLSVL.

This chain connects TRBV4-1 to TRBJ1-2; 7 nucleotides line up with TRBD1. After removal of 2 bases from V and 2 bases from J, the junction contained 8 bases not matched to a gene. The CDR3 runs 16 residues. Germline values: CDR1 MGHRA, CDR2 YSYEKL. CDR3 sequence (DNA): TGCGCCAGCAGCCAACTTGCTACGGGACAGAACTATGGCTACACCTTC. Its protein is CASSQLATGQNYGYTF.

This clone was counted between two and nine times. The chain is built from TRBV15 and TRBJ2-7; 12 bases align to TRBD2. V trimming: 6 bases; J trimming: 0 bases; junction bases outside the gene matches: 3. Germline values: CDR1 LNHNV, CDR2 YYDKDF (reference sequence). CDR3 length: 15 amino acids. In DNA, the CDR3 is TGTGCCACCAGAACTAGCGGGGGGACCTCCTACGAGCAGTACTTC. Amino acid sequence: CATRTSGGTSYEQYF.

The chain has TRBV2 and TRBJ2-5; tentatively, D is TRBD2 (6 bases). Germline V gene data show CDR1 as SNHLY and CDR2 as FYNNEI. The CDR3 length is 15 residues. V was cut by 8 bases and J by 1 base, with 17 bases left in between. The CDR3 protein is CASPAFRGLQETQYF. CDR3 nucleotides: TGTGCCAGCCCGGCCTTCCGGGGACTCCAAGAGACCCAGTACTTC.

The chain uses TRBV14 and TRBJ2-1, with no clear D. CDR1 SGHDN and CDR2 FVKESK come from the germline V gene. The CDR3 has 13 amino acids. Trimming pared 1 base from V and 6 bases from J, leaving 7 bases between. The CDR3 nucleotides read TGTGCCAGCAGCCAAGTACTTTTCAATGAGCAGTTCTTC. It is translated as CASSQVLFNEQFF.

The V and J genes are TRBV5-8 and TRBJ1-2, with 8 positions matching TRBD1. Germline V CDR1 and CDR2: SGHTS, YDEGEE. The V segment lost 3 bases and the J segment 3 bases; nucleotides outside the gene matches: 1. The CDR3 consists of 13 residues. CDR3 sequence: CASSSGQDYGYTF. CDR3 sequence (DNA): TGTGCCAGCAGCTCGGGACAGGACTATGGCTACACCTTC.

This chain joins TRBV7-6 and TRBJ2-3; 8 bases map to TRBD2. Germline values: CDR1 SGHVS, CDR2 FNYEAQ. Trimming cost V 3 bases and J 0 bases; bases outside gene matches: 8. The CDR3 loop spans 17 amino acids. Written as DNA, the CDR3 is TGTGCCAGCAGCTTTTTCACCCGGGGGGGCAGCACAGATACGCAGTATTTT. Its protein is CASSFFTRGGSTDTQYF.

V gene TRBV5-5 combines with J gene TRBJ1-2; TRBD1 matches 9 bases. Germline values: CDR1 SGHKS, CDR2 YYEKEE (reference sequence). CDR3 length equals 16 residues. V lost 4 bases to trimming and J lost 8 bases; unmatched junction nucleotides: 15. CDR3: CASSPGGAQGAWGYTF. CDR3 in DNA: TGTGCCAGCAGCCCGGGGGGGGCACAGGGGGCATGGGGCTACACCTTC.

This clone was observed once. The rearrangement uses TRBV30 and TRBJ1-2; D perhaps matches TRBD1 (5 bases). Germline CDR1 GTSNPN, CDR2 SVGIG (reference sequence). Trimming took 3 bases from V and 2 from J, leaving 10 bases between them. This CDR3 comprises 13 residues. The CDR3 loop is CAWRVDSNYGYTF. CDR3 DNA: TGTGCCTGGAGGGTAGACAGCAACTATGGCTACACCTTC. Supplemented by reference TRBV30 and TRBJ1-2, the full variable domain reads SQTIHQWPATLVQPVGSPLSLECTVEGTSNPNLYWYRQAAGRGLQLLFYSVGIGQISSEVPQNLSASRPQDRQFILSSKKLLLSDSGFYLCAWRVDSNYGYTFGSGTRLTVV.

The V and J genes are TRBV27 and TRBJ1-1, with D possibly matching TRBD1 (5 bases). Germline loops: CDR1 MNHEY, CDR2 SMNVEV (reference sequence). V was shortened by 8 bases and J by 5 bases, with 15 bases between the two germline ends. The CDR3 is 13 residues long. CDR3 nucleotide sequence: TGTGCCAGCGGGCTCAGCGGGGGAACTGAAGCTTTCTTT. Amino acid sequence: CASGLSGGTEAFF.

The chain carries TRBV2 and TRBJ2-1; the match to TRBD2 covers 8 bases. The CDR3 covers 12 residues. V lost 8 bases to trimming and J lost 12 bases; unmatched junction nucleotides: 9. Germline V CDR1 and CDR2: SNHLY, FYNNEI. The CDR3 DNA reads as TGTGCCAGCTTAAGCGGGGGCTTGGGGCAGTTCTTC. Encoded protein: CASLSGGLGQFF.

The rearrangement joins TRBV5-8 to TRBJ2-2; D uncertain. Per germline, CDR1 SGHTS and CDR2 YDEGEE. The CDR3 runs to 13 residues. The V end was cut by 5 bases, the J end by 1 base, with 6 bases between. The CDR3, as DNA: TGTGCCAGCAGTCAAAAGAACACCGGGGAGCTGTTTTTT. This sequence encodes CASSQKNTGELFF.

CDR3 DNA sequence: TGTGCCAGAAGCCCTCTGGACAGAACCAATAATTCACCCCTCCACTTT. This gives the protein CARSPLDRTNNSPLHF. This chain connects TRBV5-3 to TRBJ1-6; TRBD1 might be the D (6 bases). TRBV5-3 is annotated as an ORF whose role is uncertain. V lost 4 bases, J lost 5 bases, and 16 bases lay in between. This CDR3 comprises 16 residues.

The gene calls are TRBV6-5 and TRBJ2-3; D possibly corresponds to TRBD2 (5 bases). The V gene's germline CDR1 is MNHEY and CDR2 SVGAGI. Between the trimmed V and J ends, which lost 7 bases and 6 bases, there was a span of 17 bases. This CDR3 has 14 amino acids. The CDR3 DNA reads TGTGCCAGCAAGAGCGGTGCCGCCCGCGATACGCAGTATTTT. This encodes CASKSGAARDTQYF.

Only one count was recorded for this clone. The gene calls are TRBV15 and TRBJ1-4; 8 nucleotides match TRBD1. Germline trimming cut 0 bases from V and 6 bases from J; bases unmatched to any gene: 0. This CDR3 contains 14 residues. Germline V CDR1 and CDR2: LNHNV, YYDKDF (reference sequence). The CDR3 DNA follows: TGTGCCACCAGCAGAGAACAGGGGGATGAAAAACTGTTTTTT. Protein sequence: CATSREQGDEKLFF.

The V gene is TRBV19, the J gene TRBJ2-5; 9 bases match TRBD1. V was pared by 4 bases and J by 0 bases, with 6 bases of the junction left unmatched. The CDR3 loop spans 16 amino acids. Germline CDR1 and CDR2: LNHDA and SQIVND (reference sequence). The CDR3 nucleotides are TGTGCCAGTAGTAATGGGACAGGGTCTTACCAAGAGACCCAGTACTTC. It is translated as CASSNGTGSYQETQYF.

V and J are TRBV7-9 and TRBJ1-1, with D unresolved. CDR1 is SEHNR and CDR2 is FQNEAQ in the germline V gene (reference sequence). This CDR3 region has 13 residues. V dropped 1 base and J dropped 4 bases, with 7 bases sitting between them. Here the CDR3 DNA reads TGTGCCAGCAGCTTAGGGGAGGCCACTGAAGCTTTCTTT. Translated: CASSLGEATEAFF.

V gene TRBV5-4 combines with J gene TRBJ2-1, with TRBD2 matching 11 bases. The CDR3 sequence is 13 residues long. The J segment lost 13 bases and the V segment lost 5 bases, leaving 8 bases of the junction unmatched. Germline V CDR1 and CDR2: SGHNT, YYREEE (reference sequence). The CDR3 is CASSQKTSGSQFF. The CDR3 DNA reads TGTGCCAGCAGTCAAAAAACTAGCGGGAGTCAGTTCTTC.

The J gene is TRBJ2-1, the V gene TRBV11-2; tentatively, D is TRBD2 (6 bases). Germline loops: CDR1 SGHAT, CDR2 FQNNGV. Trimming took 5 bases from V and 2 from J, leaving 13 bases between them. CDR3 length equals 15 residues. This chain's CDR3 is CASSLSSAAYNEQFF. The CDR3 bases are TGTGCCAGCAGCCTTTCTAGCGCGGCCTACAATGAGCAGTTCTTC.

This sequence joins TRBV30 and TRBJ2-3; a weak D match, TRBD2 (5 bases). The CDR3 runs to 15 residues. Germline CDR1 GTSNPN, CDR2 SVGIG (reference sequence). The V end lost 2 bases, the J end lost 1 base, and 13 bases lay between the germline ends. For the CDR3, the DNA is TGTGCCTGGAGTACGGGGAATTACCGCACAGATACGCAGTATTTT. Translated: CAWSTGNYRTDTQYF.

This sequence joins TRBV29-1 and TRBJ2-7; 10 bases match TRBD2. The CDR3 sequence is 13 residues long. Trimming took 7 bases from V and 1 from J; bases not matched to a gene: 4. Looked up from germline, CDR1 is SQVTM and CDR2 is ANQGSEA. This CDR3 is CSASGGSSYEQYF. The CDR3 region has the DNA TGCAGCGCTAGCGGGGGCTCTTCCTACGAGCAGTACTTC.

This clone was found a few times. The chain uses TRBV7-6 and TRBJ1-6; D possibly corresponds to TRBD1 (6 bases). Germline V gene data show CDR1 as SGHVS and CDR2 as FNYEAQ. The CDR3 has 16 amino acids. The V and J ends lost 5 bases and 0 bases respectively, with 11 bases between them. The CDR3 coding sequence is TGTGCCAGCAGCGCAGGGGACACCTCCTATAATTCACCCCTCCACTTT. Amino acid sequence: CASSAGDTSYNSPLHF.

The chain couples TRBV5-1 to TRBJ2-7; a weak D match, TRBD1 (6 bases). The CDR3 is made up of 14 amino acids. CDR1 and CDR2 (germline): SGHRS, YFSETQ. The ends were cut back, 2 bases at V and 3 bases at J, with 12 bases in the middle. In nucleotides, the CDR3 is TGCGCCAGCAGCTTACGGGACAACAACTACGAGCAGTACTTC. Translating it yields CASSLRDNNYEQYF.

This clone was recorded only once. This CDR3 reads CASPQNPLGQSTEAFF. The CDR3 DNA sequence: TGTGCTAGTCCACAAAATCCCTTGGGACAGAGCACTGAAGCTTTCTTT. J is TRBJ1-1 and V is TRBV12-5, with 7 bases fitting TRBD1. This CDR3 spans 16 amino acids. V lost 8 bases, J lost 4 bases, and 16 bases stayed unmatched. Germline V gene lookup returns CDR1 LGHNT and CDR2 FRNRAP.

Points on this clone: Other DNA sequences in the sample encode the same CDR3. The chain is built from TRBV15 and TRBJ2-5, with D unclear. This CDR3 comprises 13 residues. V gave up 0 bases and J gave up 5 bases, with 7 bases separating them. Per the germline V gene, CDR1 is LNHNV and CDR2 is YYDKDF (reference sequence). CDR3 sequence (DNA): TGTGCCACCAGCAGAGATATTCAGGAGACCCAGTACTTC. Translation gives CATSRDIQETQYF.